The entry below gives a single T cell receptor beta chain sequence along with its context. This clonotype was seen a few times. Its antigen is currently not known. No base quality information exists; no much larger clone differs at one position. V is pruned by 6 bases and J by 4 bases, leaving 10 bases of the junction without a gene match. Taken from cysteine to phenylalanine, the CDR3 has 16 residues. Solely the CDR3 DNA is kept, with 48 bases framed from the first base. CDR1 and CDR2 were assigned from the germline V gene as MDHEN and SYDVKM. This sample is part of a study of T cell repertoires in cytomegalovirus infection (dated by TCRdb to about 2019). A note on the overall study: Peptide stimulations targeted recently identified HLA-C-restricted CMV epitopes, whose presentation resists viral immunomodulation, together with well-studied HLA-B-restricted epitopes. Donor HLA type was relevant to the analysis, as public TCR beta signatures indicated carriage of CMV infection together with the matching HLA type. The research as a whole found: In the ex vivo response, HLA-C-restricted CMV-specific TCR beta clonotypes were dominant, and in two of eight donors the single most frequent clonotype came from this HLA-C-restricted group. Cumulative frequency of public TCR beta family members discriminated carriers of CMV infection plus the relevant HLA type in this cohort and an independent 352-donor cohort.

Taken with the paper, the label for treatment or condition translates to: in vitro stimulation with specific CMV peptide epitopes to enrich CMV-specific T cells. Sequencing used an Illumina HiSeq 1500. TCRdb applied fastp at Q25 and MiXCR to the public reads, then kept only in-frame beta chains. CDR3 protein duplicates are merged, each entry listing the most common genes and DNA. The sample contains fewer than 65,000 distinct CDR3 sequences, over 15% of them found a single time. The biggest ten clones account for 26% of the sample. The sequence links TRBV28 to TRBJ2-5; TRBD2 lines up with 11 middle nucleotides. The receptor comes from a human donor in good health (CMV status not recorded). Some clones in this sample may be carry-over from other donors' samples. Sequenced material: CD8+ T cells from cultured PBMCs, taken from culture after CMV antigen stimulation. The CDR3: CASRRNVLAGGETQYF. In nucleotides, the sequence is TGTGCCAGCAGACGAAACGTTCTAGCGGGAGGAGAGACCCAGTACTTC.